These 28 T cell receptor beta chains were sequenced from one sample in a study of blood T cell repertoires in COVID-19. Sequencing used immunoSEQ multiplex PCR; TCRdb keeps in-frame clones, though not all of them. The sample records approximately 21,000 clones, around 89% being singletons. Sequencing input: peripheral blood. These receptors all stem from a man in his 70s with active COVID-19.

The chain is built from TRBV5-1 and TRBJ2-7, with no clear D. The CDR3 length is 12 residues. From germline, CDR1 is SGHRS and CDR2 YFSETQ. Trimming took off 0 bases at V and 4 bases at J, with 5 bases between the two ends. CDR3 residues: CASSLDQYEQYF. The CDR3 DNA reads as TGCGCCAGCAGCTTGGACCAGTACGAGCAGTACTTC.

This clone was seen only once. The chain uses TRBV20-1 and TRBJ1-2; possible D gene TRBD1, 6 bases. Trimming cost V 5 bases and J 3 bases, with 16 bases left between them. CDR1 is DFQATT and CDR2 is SNEGSKA in the germline V gene (reference sequence). This CDR3 has 14 residues. CDR3 nucleotides: TGCAGTGCTGGTGGAGGGGGAAGATACTATGGCTACACCTTC. Its protein is CSAGGGGRYYGYTF.

This sequence joins TRBV6-5 and TRBJ1-1; D uncertain. CDR3 size: 16 residues. The ends were cut back, 4 bases at V and 0 bases at J, with 15 bases in the middle. CDR1 MNHEY and CDR2 SVGAGI come from the germline V gene. The CDR3 coding sequence is TGTGCCAGCAGTTTCCGCCCCCTGCGGATGAACACTGAAGCTTTCTTT. Protein product: CASSFRPLRMNTEAFF.

This clone has more than one count but fewer than ten. The rearrangement joins TRBV20-1 to TRBJ1-5, with 7 bases matching TRBD1. The CDR3 loop spans 13 amino acids. The germline V gene has CDR1 DFQATT and CDR2 SNEGSKA (reference sequence). The J segment lost 8 bases and the V segment lost 3 bases, leaving 7 bases of the junction unmatched. CDR3 residues: CSASRQGVEPQHF. CDR3 coding DNA: TGCAGTGCTAGTCGACAGGGAGTGGAGCCCCAGCATTTT.

The chain carries TRBV6-5 and TRBJ2-3, with 8 bases aligning to TRBD2. J lost 2 bases, V lost 2 bases, and 6 bases had no gene match. CDR3 length equals 16 residues. Germline CDR1 is MNHEY and CDR2 is SVGAGI. This CDR3 is CASSYAAAGATDTQYF. The CDR3 DNA follows: TGTGCCAGCAGTTACGCGGCAGCGGGGGCCACAGATACGCAGTATTTT.

The chain links TRBV7-9 to TRBJ2-5, with D possibly being TRBD2 (6 bases). The germline V gene has CDR1 SEHNR and CDR2 FQNEAQ (reference sequence). The V gene lost 6 bases and the J gene lost 1 base, with 6 bases spanning the gap. The CDR3 consists of 12 residues. Here the CDR3 DNA reads TGTGCCAGCAGTAGCGGCCAAGAGACCCAGTACTTC. It specifies CASSSGQETQYF.

The chain combines TRBV12-3 or TRBV12-4 with TRBJ2-7; perhaps TRBD1 as D (6 bases). The CDR3 consists of 13 residues. Deletions cut 6 bases from V and 6 bases from J, with 15 bases between. CDR3: CASRTTGVAEQYF. The CDR3 bases are TGTGCCAGCAGGACGACAGGAGTGGCCGAGCAGTACTTC.

V usage is TRBV6-5 and J usage is TRBJ1-1; perhaps TRBD1 as D (6 bases). The germline V and J ends were trimmed by 6 bases and 5 bases, with 16 bases remaining between them. The CDR3 has 14 residues. CDR1 and CDR2 (germline): MNHEY, SVGAGI. The CDR3 bases are TGTGCCAGCAGGCTAAACAGGGTTCAGACTGAAGCTTTCTTT. Protein sequence: CASRLNRVQTEAFF.

This chain's CDR3 is CASSQVGLGTGAVLDIQYF. CDR3 in DNA: TGTGCCAGCAGCCAAGTGGGTCTAGGGACAGGGGCCGTATTGGACATTCAGTACTTC. The chain carries TRBV3-1 (or the pseudogene TRBV3-2) and TRBJ2-4, with 10 bases aligning to TRBD1. The J segment lost 8 bases and the V segment lost 1 base, leaving 17 bases of the junction unmatched. This CDR3 comprises 19 residues. CDR1 LGHDT and CDR2 YNNKEL come from the germline V gene (reference sequence).

The chain is built from TRBV4-2 and TRBJ2-2, with D uncertain. The CDR3 consists of 15 residues. V was cut by 3 bases and J by 5 bases, with 13 bases left in between. The V gene's germline CDR1 is LGHNA and CDR2 YNFKEQ. Here the CDR3 reads CASSHDIAETGELFF. CDR3 nucleotide sequence: TGTGCCAGCAGCCACGATATAGCTGAGACCGGGGAGCTGTTTTTT.

This chain joins TRBV6-5 and TRBJ1-6; 8 bases fit TRBD1. The germline V gene has CDR1 MNHEY and CDR2 SVGAGI. This CDR3 spans 14 amino acids. V lost 0 bases and J lost 9; bases outside the gene matches: 1. The CDR3 reads CASSYSQGASPLHF. The CDR3 nucleotides read TGTGCCAGCAGTTACTCCCAGGGGGCTTCACCCCTCCACTTT.

The V gene is TRBV6-1, the J gene TRBJ2-3; the match to TRBD2 covers 8 bases. J lost 2 bases, V lost 2 bases, and 9 bases had no gene match. Per germline, CDR1 MNHNS and CDR2 SASEGT. The CDR3 loop spans 17 amino acids. The CDR3 reads CASSELIKRGHTDTQYF. The CDR3 DNA follows: TGTGCCAGCAGTGAATTAATAAAGCGGGGGCACACAGATACGCAGTATTTT.

This sequence joins TRBV18 and TRBJ1-1; 9 bases agree with TRBD1. CDR1 KGHSH and CDR2 LQKENI come from the germline V gene. The CDR3 totals 14 residues. V trimming: 4 bases; J trimming: 4 bases; junction bases outside the gene matches: 4. The CDR3, as DNA: TGTGCCAGCTCACGCACAGGGGGCATCACTGAAGCTTTCTTT. Translated, it gives CASSRTGGITEAFF.

This clone showed up just once. The chain couples TRBV10-3 to TRBJ1-6; 9 bases line up with TRBD1. CDR1 ENHRY and CDR2 SYGVKD come from the germline V gene. CDR3 length equals 15 residues. V was clipped by 6 bases and J by 9 bases; unmatched bases: 9. The CDR3 DNA reads TGTGCCATCAGAAGACAGGGGGAAATTAGTTCACCCCTCCACTTT. Protein sequence: CAIRRQGEISSPLHF.

V usage is TRBV3-1 (or the pseudogene TRBV3-2) and J usage is TRBJ2-6; D gene unclear. This CDR3 is 14 amino acids long. V gave up 5 bases and J gave up 0 bases, with 5 bases separating them. Per the germline V gene, CDR1 is LGHDT and CDR2 is YNNKEL (reference sequence). As DNA, the CDR3 is TGTGCCAGCAGCTATAGCTCTGGGGCCAACGTCCTGACTTTC. Translating gives CASSYSSGANVLTF.

The chain recombines TRBV7-2 with TRBJ2-4; 9 bases are shared with TRBD2. V trimming: 3 bases; J trimming: 4 bases; junction bases outside the gene matches: 13. This CDR3 contains 18 residues. Germline V gene data show CDR1 as SGHTA and CDR2 as FQGNSA. CDR3 residues: CASSFLPLGGGGKNIQYF. In DNA form, the CDR3 reads TGTGCCAGCAGCTTTCTCCCCCTCGGCGGGGGGGGTAAAAACATTCAGTACTTC.

The V and J genes are TRBV12-3 or TRBV12-4 and TRBJ1-5; D ambiguous. This CDR3 is built from 13 residues. Trimming stripped 5 bases from V and 7 bases from J, with 12 bases between. The CDR3 DNA follows: TGTGCCAGCAGTCCTAGACCAGAGCAGCCCCAGCATTTT. The encoded protein is CASSPRPEQPQHF.

V and J are TRBV2 and TRBJ1-5; TRBD1 agrees at 8 bases. CDR1 is SNHLY and CDR2 is FYNNEI in the germline V gene. V lost 4 bases, J lost 7 bases, and 3 bases stayed unmatched. The CDR3 loop spans 13 amino acids. CDR3 amino acids: CASSGDRPQPQHF. The DNA for the CDR3 is TGTGCCAGCAGTGGGGACAGGCCCCAGCCCCAGCATTTT.

The chain combines TRBV5-4 with TRBJ2-3, with 10 bases aligning to TRBD2. Per germline, CDR1 SGHNT and CDR2 YYREEE (reference sequence). The CDR3 length is 15 residues. V dropped 1 base and J dropped 6; count of bases not matched to a gene: 5. The CDR3 loop reads CASSLQRGGMDTQYF. The CDR3 nucleotides are TGTGCCAGCAGCTTGCAGCGGGGGGGTATGGATACGCAGTATTTT.

The rearrangement links TRBV5-1 to TRBJ2-5, with TRBD1 matching over 8 bases. The germline gives CDR1 SGHRS, CDR2 YFSETQ. The V segment lost 4 bases and the J segment 4 bases; nucleotides outside the gene matches: 6. The CDR3 consists of 14 residues. CDR3 region: CASSPGQGRETQYF. The CDR3 coding sequence is TGCGCCAGCAGCCCCGGACAGGGAAGAGAGACCCAGTACTTC.

Only a few counts were recorded for this clone. The chain employs TRBV29-1 and TRBJ1-4, with a weak D call TRBD1 (5 bases). CDR3 length: 14 amino acids. Germline-derived CDR1 and CDR2 are SQVTM and ANQGSEA. Trimming pared 0 bases from V and 4 bases from J, leaving 9 bases between. The CDR3 region has the DNA TGCAGCGTTGAAGATTGGGGGGGTAATGAAAAACTGTTTTTT. It yields the protein CSVEDWGGNEKLFF.

The chain has TRBV10-2 and TRBJ2-5, with D uncertain. Trimming took 3 bases from V and 0 from J, leaving 5 bases between them. Germline CDR1 is WSHSY and CDR2 is SAAADI. There are 13 residues in the CDR3. CDR3 protein: CASSDRNQETQYF. In DNA form, the CDR3 reads TGCGCCAGCAGTGACAGGAACCAAGAGACCCAGTACTTC.

The rearrangement links TRBV19 to TRBJ2-2, with 8 positions matching TRBD2. Trimming cost V 1 base and J 6 bases; bases outside gene matches: 1. CDR1 and CDR2 from the germline V gene are LNHDA and SQIVND (reference sequence). CDR3 size: 14 residues. The CDR3, as DNA: TGTGCCAGTAGTATAGGAGCGGGAGCCGGGGAGCTGTTTTTT. Amino acids: CASSIGAGAGELFF.

CDR3 in amino acids: CAISEQNSPLHF. The CDR3 DNA is TGTGCCATCAGTGAGCAGAATTCACCCCTCCACTTT. J is TRBJ1-6 and V is TRBV10-3, with D unclear. The CDR3 is 12 residues long. Trimming removed 2 bases from V and 7 bases from J, with 3 bases in between. CDR1 is ENHRY, CDR2 SYGVKD, per germline.

The sample holds a few counts of this clone. V and J are TRBV7-3 and TRBJ1-6; no firm D call. The CDR3 has 13 residues. The germline CDR1 and CDR2 sequences are SGHTA and FQGTGA. Trimming stripped 5 bases from V and 7 bases from J, with 9 bases between. The CDR3 region has the DNA TGTGCCAGCAGCCCTCGGAGAAATTCACCCCTCCACTTT. Its translation: CASSPRRNSPLHF. Looking up the rest from reference TRBV7-3 and TRBJ1-6 gives the full variable domain: GAGVSQTPSNKVTEKGKYVELRCDPISGHTALYWYRQSLGQGPEFLIYFQGTGAADDSGLPNDRFFAVRPEGSVSTLKIQRTERGDSAVYLCASSPRRNSPLHFGNGTRLTVT.

The rearrangement links TRBV4-1 to TRBJ1-2, with 9 bases fitting TRBD1. This CDR3 is 17 amino acids long. After removal of 4 bases from V and 7 bases from J, the junction contained 16 bases not matched to a gene. Germline V gene lookup returns CDR1 MGHRA and CDR2 YSYEKL. Here the CDR3 reads CASSRTITGTGYGGYTF. DNA for the CDR3: TGCGCCAGCAGCCGAACAATAACCGGGACAGGGTACGGTGGCTACACCTTC.

The rearrangement links TRBV28 to TRBJ1-5, with TRBD1 identical over 9 bases. Trimming at V came to 4 bases and at J to 7 bases, leaving 8 bases not matched to a gene. This CDR3 has 15 residues. Germline CDR1 is MDHEN and CDR2 is SYDVKM. For the CDR3, the DNA is TGTGCCAGCAGTTCGATCGGACAGGGGCGACAGCCCCAGCATTTT. This codes for CASSSIGQGRQPQHF.

V gene TRBV27 combines with J gene TRBJ2-1, with D possibly matching TRBD1 (5 bases). Germline V gene lookup returns CDR1 MNHEY and CDR2 SMNVEV (reference sequence). Trimming took 6 bases from V and 9 from J, leaving 9 bases between them. The CDR3 length is 11 residues. The CDR3 loop reads CASRQRGEQFF. In DNA, the CDR3 is TGTGCCAGCAGACAAAGGGGTGAGCAGTTCTTC.